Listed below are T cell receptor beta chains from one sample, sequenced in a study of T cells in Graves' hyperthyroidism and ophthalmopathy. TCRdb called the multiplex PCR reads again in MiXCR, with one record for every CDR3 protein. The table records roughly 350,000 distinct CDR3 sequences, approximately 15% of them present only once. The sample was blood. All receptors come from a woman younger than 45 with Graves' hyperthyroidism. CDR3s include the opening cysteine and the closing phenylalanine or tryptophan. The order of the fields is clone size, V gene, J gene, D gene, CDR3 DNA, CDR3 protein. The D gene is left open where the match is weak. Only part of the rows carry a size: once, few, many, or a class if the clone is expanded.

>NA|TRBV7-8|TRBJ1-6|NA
TGTGCCAGCAGCTTAAAAAGCTCCTATAATTCACCCCTCCACTTT
CASSLKSSYNSPLHF
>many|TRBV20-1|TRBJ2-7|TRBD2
TGCAGTGCTCGCCTCGGGGGGGGCGAGCAGTACTTC
CSARLGGGEQYF
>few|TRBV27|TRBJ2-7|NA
TGTGCCAGCCGGAGGGACCCAAGCTCCCACGAGCAGTACTTC
CASRRDPSSHEQYF
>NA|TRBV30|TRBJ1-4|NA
TGTGCCTGGAGTAATACGGGGGAAGCCACTAATGAAAAACTGCTTTTT
CAWSNTGEATNEKLLF
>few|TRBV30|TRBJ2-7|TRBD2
TGTGCCTGGAGTACCGTCCGAGCGGGAGAGGGGGAGCAGTACTTC
CAWSTVRAGEGEQYF
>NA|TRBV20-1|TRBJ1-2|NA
TGCAGTGCTTTCGACCGCGGCGGGGGCTACACCTTC
CSAFDRGGGYTF
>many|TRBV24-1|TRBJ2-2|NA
TGTGCCACCAGTGAAATGGGCGCGAACACCGGGGAGCTGTTTTTT
CATSEMGANTGELFF
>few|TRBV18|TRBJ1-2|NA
TGTGCCAGCTCACCTGGCCAGCCAGGGGTCTACACCTTC
CASSPGQPGVYTF
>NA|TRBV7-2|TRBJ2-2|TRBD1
TGTGCCAGCACTCGCCCCCAGGGGGCTGGCACCGGGGAGCTGTTTTTT
CASTRPQGAGTGELFF
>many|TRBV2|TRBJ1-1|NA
TGTGCCAGCCGAATTGGAGAGTGGGACACTGAAGCTTTCTTT
CASRIGEWDTEAFF
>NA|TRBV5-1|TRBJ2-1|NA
TGCGCCAGCCGCATGGGATATCGGGACAACCACAATGAGCAGTTCTTC
CASRMGYRDNHNEQFF
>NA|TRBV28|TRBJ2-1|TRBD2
TGTGCCAGCAGTTTACGAATGCAGCGGGAGGGCTACAATGAGCAGTTCTTC
CASSLRMQREGYNEQFF
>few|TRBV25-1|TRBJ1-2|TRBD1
TGTGCCAGCACGACAGGGACCTATGGCTACACCTTC
CASTTGTYGYTF
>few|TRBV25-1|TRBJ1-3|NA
TGTGCCAGCAGTGAAGCGGGCAAAGGAAACACCATATATTTT
CASSEAGKGNTIYF
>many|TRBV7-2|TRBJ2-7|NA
TGTGCCAGCAGCTTAGTTTCCCCCTACGAGCAGTACTTC
CASSLVSPYEQYF
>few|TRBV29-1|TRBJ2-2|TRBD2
TGCAGCGTACTAAGGGAGGGGAACACCGGGGAGCTGTTTTTT
CSVLREGNTGELFF
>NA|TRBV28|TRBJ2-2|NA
TGTGCCAGCAGTTCCATCCTGGCCAAGCTGATCGGCACCGGGGAGCTGTTTTTT
CASSSILAKLIGTGELFF
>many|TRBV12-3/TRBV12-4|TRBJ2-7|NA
TGTGCCAGCAGTTTAGGGACGGACAGACGCTACGAGCAGTACTTC
CASSLGTDRRYEQYF
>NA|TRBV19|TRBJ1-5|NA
TGTGCCACCGGGACCGCCTGGCCTTACAATCAGCCCCAGCATTTT
CATGTAWPYNQPQHF
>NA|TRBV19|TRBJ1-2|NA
TGTGCCAGCACTACGCTCGTGACAGCTAACTATGGCTACACCTTC
CASTTLVTANYGYTF
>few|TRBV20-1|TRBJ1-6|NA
TGCAGTGCCCCCAGGGGAAGCTCCTATAATTCACCCCTCCACTTT
CSAPRGSSYNSPLHF
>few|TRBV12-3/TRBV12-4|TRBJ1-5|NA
TGTGCCAGCAGCATAGGCAGCACAAATAATCAGCCCCAGCATTTT
CASSIGSTNNQPQHF
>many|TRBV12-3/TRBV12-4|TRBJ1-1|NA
TGTGCCAGCAGTTTAGCGGTGGGGGACGTTGCTTTCTTT
CASSLAVGDVAFF
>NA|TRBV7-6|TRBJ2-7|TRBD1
TGTGCCAGCAGCTCCCTACCGGGACAGGGTTTCCACGAGCAGTACTTC
CASSSLPGQGFHEQYF
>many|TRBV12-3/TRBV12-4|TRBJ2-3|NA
TGTGCCAGCAGTTTAATCTTCGGGACTAGCACAGATACGCAGTATTTT
CASSLIFGTSTDTQYF
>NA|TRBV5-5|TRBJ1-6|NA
TGTGCCAGTTGGCCGGCGGTGATCACTAATAATTCACCCCTCCACTTT
CASWPAVITNNSPLHF
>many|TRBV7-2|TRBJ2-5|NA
TGTGCCAGCAGCTTAATAGAGACCCAGTACTTC
CASSLIETQYF
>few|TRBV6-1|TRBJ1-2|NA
TGTGCCAGCAGGGCAGGGTCCTATGGCTACACCTTC
CASRAGSYGYTF
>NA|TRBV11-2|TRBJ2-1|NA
TGTGCCAGCAGCTTAGAATACGCTGAGCAGTTCTTC
CASSLEYAEQFF
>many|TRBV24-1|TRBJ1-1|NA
TGTGCCACCAGTGGTATAAGGGGGGGTGACACTGAAGCTTTCTTT
CATSGIRGGDTEAFF
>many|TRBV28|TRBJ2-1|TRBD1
TGTGCCAGCGTGGACAGGGCGGTCAATGAGCAGTTCTTC
CASVDRAVNEQFF
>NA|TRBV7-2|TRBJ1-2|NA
TGTGCCAGCAGCCCAGCGACGGCGGCTGGCTACACCTTC
CASSPATAAGYTF
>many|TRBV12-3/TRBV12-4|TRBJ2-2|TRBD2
TGTGCCAGCAGTCCTACCGGGACTACCGCCGGGGAGCTGTTTTTT
CASSPTGTTAGELFF
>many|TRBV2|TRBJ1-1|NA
TGTGCCACGATCGGGGTCCATGGGGTAAGGAACACTGAAGCTTTCTTT
CATIGVHGVRNTEAFF
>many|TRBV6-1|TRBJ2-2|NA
TGTGCCAGCAGTTATGCCACCGGGGAGCTGTTTTTT
CASSYATGELFF
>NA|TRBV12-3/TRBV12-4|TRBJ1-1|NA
TGTGCCAGCAGTGCTCGGTACACTGAAGCTTTCTTT
CASSARYTEAFF
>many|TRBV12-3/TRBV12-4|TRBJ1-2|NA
TGTGCCAGCAGCAGTTTATTGGGTCCGAGTTTATTGGAAGGCTACACCTTC
CASSSLLGPSLLEGYTF
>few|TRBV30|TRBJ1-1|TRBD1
TGTGCCTGGAGTGCGGACAGGGCGAAATTTGAAGCTTTCTTT
CAWSADRAKFEAFF
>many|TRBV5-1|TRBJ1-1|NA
TGCGCCAGCAGCTTGGATGGGGGCGCCGACACTGAAGCTTTCTTT
CASSLDGGADTEAFF
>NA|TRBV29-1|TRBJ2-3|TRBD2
TGCAGCGGCGGGACTAGCGGAGGCACAGATACGCAGTATTTT
CSGGTSGGTDTQYF
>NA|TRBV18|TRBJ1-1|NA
TGTGCCAGCTCATTAAAAGACTCGGGAGCAGAAGCTTTCTTT
CASSLKDSGAEAFF
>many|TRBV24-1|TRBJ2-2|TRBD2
TGTGCCACCAGTGACACGGGACGGGAGACTAGCGGGAGGCCCGGGGAGCTGTTTTTT
CATSDTGRETSGRPGELFF
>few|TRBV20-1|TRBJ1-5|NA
TGCAGTGCTTTCGACAGCGACGTGAGCAATCAGCCCCAGCATTTT
CSAFDSDVSNQPQHF
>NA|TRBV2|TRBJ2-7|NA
TGTGCCAGCGGACGAAACTCCTACGAGCAGTACTTC
CASGRNSYEQYF
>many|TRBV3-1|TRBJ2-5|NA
TGTGCCAGCAGCCGCTACAAAGAGACCCAGTACTTC
CASSRYKETQYF
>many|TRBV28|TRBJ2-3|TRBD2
TGTGCCAGCACTGGGACTATCACAGATACGCAGTATTTT
CASTGTITDTQYF
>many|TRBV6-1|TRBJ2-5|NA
TGTGCCAGCAGTTACAGCCCCTCCGGGGAGACCCAGTACTTC
CASSYSPSGETQYF
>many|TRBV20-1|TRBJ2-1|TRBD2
TGCAGTGCCACTAAACGGCGGTCGGGCGGGAGCCCTCGCTCCTACAATGAGCAGTTCTTC
CSATKRRSGGSPRSYNEQFF
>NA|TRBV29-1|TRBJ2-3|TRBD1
TGCAGCGTTTTAAGGGGCACAGGGGTGGCAGATACGCAGTATTTT
CSVLRGTGVADTQYF
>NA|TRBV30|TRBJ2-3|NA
TGTGCCTGGAGGGGACTGGAAATTAGCGATACGCAGTATTTT
CAWRGLEISDTQYF
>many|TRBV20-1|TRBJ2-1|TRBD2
TGCAGTGCTAGAGACCTACTAGCGGGAGCAGTGCATGAGCAGTTCTTC
CSARDLLAGAVHEQFF
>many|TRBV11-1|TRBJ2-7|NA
TGTGCCAGCAGCTTCGGGACGGCGAGCGAGCAGTACTTC
CASSFGTASEQYF
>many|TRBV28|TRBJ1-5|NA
TGTGCCAGCAGAGGGGGTCAGCCCCAGCATTTT
CASRGGQPQHF
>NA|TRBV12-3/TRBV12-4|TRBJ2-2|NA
TGTGCCAGCACCACATCGCGTCTAGTTAGTACCGGGGAGCTGTTTTTT
CASTTSRLVSTGELFF
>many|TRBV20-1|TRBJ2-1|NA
TGCAGTGCTAGATGGGCACAGCGGAGTCACAATGAGCAGTTCTTC
CSARWAQRSHNEQFF